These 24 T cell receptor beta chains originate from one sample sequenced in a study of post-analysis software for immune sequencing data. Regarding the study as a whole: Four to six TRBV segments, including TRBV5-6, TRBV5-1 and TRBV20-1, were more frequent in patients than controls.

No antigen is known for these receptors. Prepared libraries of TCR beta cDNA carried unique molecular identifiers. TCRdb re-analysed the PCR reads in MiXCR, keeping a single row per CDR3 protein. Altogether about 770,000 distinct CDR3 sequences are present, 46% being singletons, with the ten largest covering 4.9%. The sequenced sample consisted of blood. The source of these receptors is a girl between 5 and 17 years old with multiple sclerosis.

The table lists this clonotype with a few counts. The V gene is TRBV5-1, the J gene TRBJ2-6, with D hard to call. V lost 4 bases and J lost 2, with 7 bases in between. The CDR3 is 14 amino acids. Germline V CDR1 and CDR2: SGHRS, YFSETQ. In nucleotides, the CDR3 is TGCGCCAGCAGCCCCCTGGCTGGGGCCAACGTCCTGACTTTC. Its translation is CASSPLAGANVLTF.

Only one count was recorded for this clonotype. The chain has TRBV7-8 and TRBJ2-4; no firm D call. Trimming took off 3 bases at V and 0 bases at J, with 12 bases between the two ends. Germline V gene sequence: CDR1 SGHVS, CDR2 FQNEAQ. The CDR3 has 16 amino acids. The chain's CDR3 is CASSLSRALAKNIQYF. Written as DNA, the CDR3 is TGTGCCAGCAGCTTGAGTAGGGCCCTAGCCAAAAACATTCAGTACTTC.

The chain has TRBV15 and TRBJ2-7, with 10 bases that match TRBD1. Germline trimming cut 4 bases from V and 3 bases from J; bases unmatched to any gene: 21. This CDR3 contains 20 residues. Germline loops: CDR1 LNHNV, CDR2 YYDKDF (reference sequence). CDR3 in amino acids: CATSIRQGARSGAVLYEQYF. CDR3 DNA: TGTGCCACCAGCATAAGACAGGGGGCTAGATCGGGCGCCGTACTCTACGAGCAGTACTTC.

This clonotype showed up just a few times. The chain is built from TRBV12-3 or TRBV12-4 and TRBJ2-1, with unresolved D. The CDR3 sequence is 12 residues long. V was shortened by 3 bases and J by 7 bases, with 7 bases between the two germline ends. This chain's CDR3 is CASSLELNEQFF. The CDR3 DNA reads TGTGCCAGCAGTTTGGAGCTTAATGAGCAGTTCTTC.

CDR3 in amino acids: CSVPTPLNYGYTF. Here the CDR3 DNA reads TGCAGCGTGCCGACACCGTTAAACTATGGCTACACCTTC. The J gene is TRBJ1-2, the V gene TRBV29-1, with D unresolved. The ends were cut back, 6 bases at V and 2 bases at J, with 13 bases in the middle. The CDR3 runs to 13 residues. In germline, CDR1 is SQVTM, CDR2 ANQGSEA.

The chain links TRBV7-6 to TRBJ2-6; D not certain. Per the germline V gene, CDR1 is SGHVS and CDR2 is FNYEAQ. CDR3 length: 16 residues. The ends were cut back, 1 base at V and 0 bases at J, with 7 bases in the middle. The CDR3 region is CASSLGSVSGANVLTF. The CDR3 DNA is TGTGCCAGCAGCTTAGGTTCAGTCTCTGGGGCCAACGTCCTGACTTTC.

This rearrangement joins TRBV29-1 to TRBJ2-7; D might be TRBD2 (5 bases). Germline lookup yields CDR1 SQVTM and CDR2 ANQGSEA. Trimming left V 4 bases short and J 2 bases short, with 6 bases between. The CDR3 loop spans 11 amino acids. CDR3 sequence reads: CSVAEAYEQYF. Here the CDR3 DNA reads TGCAGCGTTGCGGAGGCCTACGAGCAGTACTTC.

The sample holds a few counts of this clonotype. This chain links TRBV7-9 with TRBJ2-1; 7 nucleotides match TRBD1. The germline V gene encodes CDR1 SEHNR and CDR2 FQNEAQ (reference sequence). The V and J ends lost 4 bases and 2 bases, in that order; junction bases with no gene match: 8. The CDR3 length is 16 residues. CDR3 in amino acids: CASSSLRDRAYNEQFF. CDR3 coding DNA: TGTGCCAGCAGCTCTTTGAGGGACAGAGCCTACAATGAGCAGTTCTTC. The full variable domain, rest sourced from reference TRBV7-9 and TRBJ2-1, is DTGVSQNPRHKITKRGQNVTFRCDPISEHNRLYWYRQTLGQGPEFLTYFQNEAQLEKSRLLSDRFSAERPKGSFSTLEIQRTEQGDSAMYLCASSSLRDRAYNEQFFGPGTRLTVL.

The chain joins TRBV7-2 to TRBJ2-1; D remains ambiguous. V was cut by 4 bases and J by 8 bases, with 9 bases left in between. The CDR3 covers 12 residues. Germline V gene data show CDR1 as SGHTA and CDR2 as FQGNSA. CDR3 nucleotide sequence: TGTGCCAGCAGCTGGCCTAGGGATGAGCAGTTCTTC. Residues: CASSWPRDEQFF.

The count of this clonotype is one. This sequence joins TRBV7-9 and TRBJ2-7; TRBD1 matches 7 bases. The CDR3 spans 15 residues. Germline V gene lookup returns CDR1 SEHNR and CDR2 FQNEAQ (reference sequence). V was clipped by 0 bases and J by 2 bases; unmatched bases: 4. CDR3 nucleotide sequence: TGTGCCAGCAGCTTAGCGACAGGGCCCACCTACGAGCAGTACTTC. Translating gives CASSLATGPTYEQYF.

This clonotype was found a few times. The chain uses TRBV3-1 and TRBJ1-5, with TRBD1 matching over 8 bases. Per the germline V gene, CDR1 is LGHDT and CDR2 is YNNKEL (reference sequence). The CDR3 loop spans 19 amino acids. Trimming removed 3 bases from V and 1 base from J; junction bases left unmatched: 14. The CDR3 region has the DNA TGTGCCAGCAGCCAGGGCCCTGCAGGGGGCGTGGGAAGCAATCAGCCCCAGCATTTT. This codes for CASSQGPAGGVGSNQPQHF.

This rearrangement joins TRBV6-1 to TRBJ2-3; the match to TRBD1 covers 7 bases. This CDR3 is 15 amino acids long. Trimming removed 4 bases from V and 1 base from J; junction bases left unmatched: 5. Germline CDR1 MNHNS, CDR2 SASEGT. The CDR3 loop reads CASSAYRGGTDTQYF. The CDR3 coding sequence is TGTGCCAGCAGTGCCTACAGGGGTGGCACAGATACGCAGTATTTT.

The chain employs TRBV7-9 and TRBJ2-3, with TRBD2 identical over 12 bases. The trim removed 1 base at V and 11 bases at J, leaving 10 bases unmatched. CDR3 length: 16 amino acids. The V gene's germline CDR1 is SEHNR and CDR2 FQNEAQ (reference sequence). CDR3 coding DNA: TGTGCCAGCAGCTTAGGCCCGACTAGCGGGAGACGGATGCAGTATTTT. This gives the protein CASSLGPTSGRRMQYF.

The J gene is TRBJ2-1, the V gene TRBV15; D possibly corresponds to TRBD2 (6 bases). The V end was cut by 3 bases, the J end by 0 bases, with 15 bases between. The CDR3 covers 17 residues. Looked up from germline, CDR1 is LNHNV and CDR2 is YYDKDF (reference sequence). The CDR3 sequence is CATSRSGTVRSYNEQFF. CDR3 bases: TGTGCCACCAGCAGGTCCGGGACTGTCCGCTCCTACAATGAGCAGTTCTTC.

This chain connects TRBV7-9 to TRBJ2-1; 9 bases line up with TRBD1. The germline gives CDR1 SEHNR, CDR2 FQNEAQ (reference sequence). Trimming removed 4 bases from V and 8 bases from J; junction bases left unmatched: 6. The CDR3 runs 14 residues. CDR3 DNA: TGTGCCAGCAGCTCCGGGACAGGGCCTCATGAGCAGTTCTTC. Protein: CASSSGTGPHEQFF.

This CDR3 reads CASSPKRDGPTNEQFF. The CDR3 DNA is TGTGCCAGCAGCCCCAAACGGGACGGACCCACCAATGAGCAGTTCTTC. The rearrangement links TRBV3-1 to TRBJ2-1, with D perhaps given as TRBD1 or TRBD2 (5 bases each). Looked up from germline, CDR1 is LGHDT and CDR2 is YNNKEL (reference sequence). Deletions cut 4 bases from V and 6 bases from J, with 19 bases between. The CDR3 contains 16 residues.

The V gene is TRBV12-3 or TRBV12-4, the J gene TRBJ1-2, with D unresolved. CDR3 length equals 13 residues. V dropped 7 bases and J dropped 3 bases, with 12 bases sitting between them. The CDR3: CASNPTEYYGYTF. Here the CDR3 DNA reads TGTGCCAGCAACCCAACAGAGTACTATGGCTACACCTTC.

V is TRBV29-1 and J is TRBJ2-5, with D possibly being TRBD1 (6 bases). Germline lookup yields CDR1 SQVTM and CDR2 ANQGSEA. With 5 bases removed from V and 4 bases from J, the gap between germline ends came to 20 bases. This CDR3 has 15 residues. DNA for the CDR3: TGCAGCGTTACCCGATACAGGGTGGGGCGAGAGACCCAGTACTTC. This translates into CSVTRYRVGRETQYF.

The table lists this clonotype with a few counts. CDR3 DNA: TGCAGTTCCTTGGCAGGCGGAAGCTCCTACAATGAGCAGTTCTTC. This translates into CSSLAGGSSYNEQFF. J is TRBJ2-1 and V is TRBV20-1; D gene ambiguous. Germline assignment: CDR1 DFQATT and CDR2 SNEGSKA (reference sequence). This CDR3 has 15 amino acids. The V and J ends lost 8 bases and 0 bases respectively, with 17 bases between them.

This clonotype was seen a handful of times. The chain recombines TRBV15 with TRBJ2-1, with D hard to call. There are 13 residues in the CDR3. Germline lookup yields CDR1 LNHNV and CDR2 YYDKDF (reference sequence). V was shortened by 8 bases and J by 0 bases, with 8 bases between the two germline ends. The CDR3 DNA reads TGTGCCACCGGGTCCGCCTCCTACAATGAGCAGTTCTTC. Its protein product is CATGSASYNEQFF. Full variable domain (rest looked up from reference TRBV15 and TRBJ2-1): DAMVIQNPRYQVTQFGKPVTLSCSQTLNHNVMYWYQQKSSQAPKLLFHYYDKDFNNEADTPDNFQSRRPNTSFCFLDIRSPGLGDTAMYLCATGSASYNEQFFGPGTRLTVL.

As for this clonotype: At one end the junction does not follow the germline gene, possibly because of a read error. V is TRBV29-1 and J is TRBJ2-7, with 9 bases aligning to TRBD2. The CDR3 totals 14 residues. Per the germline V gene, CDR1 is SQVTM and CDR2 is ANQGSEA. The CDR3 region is CSIEDSTSGYEQYF. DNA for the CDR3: TGCAGCATTGAAGATTCGACTAGCGGCTACGAGCAGTACTTC.

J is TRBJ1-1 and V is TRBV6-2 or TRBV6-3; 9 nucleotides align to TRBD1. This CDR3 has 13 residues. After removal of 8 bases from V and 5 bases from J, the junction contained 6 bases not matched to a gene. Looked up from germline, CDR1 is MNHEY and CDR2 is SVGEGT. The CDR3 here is CASLGQGKTEAFF. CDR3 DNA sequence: TGTGCCAGCCTCGGACAGGGGAAAACTGAAGCTTTCTTT.

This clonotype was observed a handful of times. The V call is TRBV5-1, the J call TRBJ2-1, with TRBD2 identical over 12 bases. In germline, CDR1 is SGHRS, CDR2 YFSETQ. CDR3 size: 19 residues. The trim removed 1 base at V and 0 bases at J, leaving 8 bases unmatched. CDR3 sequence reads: CASSLRASGRDVSYNEQFF. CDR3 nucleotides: TGCGCCAGCAGCTTGAGGGCTAGCGGGAGGGATGTCTCCTACAATGAGCAGTTCTTC.

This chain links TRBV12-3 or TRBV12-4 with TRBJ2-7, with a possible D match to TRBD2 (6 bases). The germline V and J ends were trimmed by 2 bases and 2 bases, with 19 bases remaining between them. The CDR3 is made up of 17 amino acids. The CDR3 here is CASSLSPQLATTYEQYF. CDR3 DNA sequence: TGTGCCAGCAGTTTAAGCCCCCAGCTAGCGACCACCTACGAGCAGTACTTC.